The 10 T cell receptor beta chains below come from one sample, sequenced in a study of sequential checkpoint blockade in melanoma. Treatment here: randomized to nivolumab then ipilimumab (arm A) or the reverse (arm B). Assay used: immunoSEQ multiplex PCR; TCRdb lists only in-frame clones, some missing. The sample records roughly 30,000 clones, 83% being singletons. This specimen was CD8+ T cells sorted from blood (inferred from file names), taken from a patient given nivolumab and ipilimumab in sequence. The receptors stem from a human donor with melanoma.

This clone has a handful of counts. The rearrangement links TRBV7-2 to TRBJ1-6; 9 bases fit TRBD1. V gave up 5 bases and J gave up 4 bases; unmatched junction bases: 9. The CDR3 is made up of 17 amino acids. Germline V lookup: CDR1 SGHTA, CDR2 FQGNSA. The CDR3 nucleotides are TGTGCCAGCAGCCCATGGACAGGGGCCCTTTATAATTCACCCCTCCACTTT. It specifies CASSPWTGALYNSPLHF. Combining the CDR3 with reference TRBV7-2 and TRBJ1-6 gives the whole variable domain GAGVSQSPSNKVTEKGKDVELRCDPISGHTALYWYRQSLGQGLEFLIYFQGNSAPDKSGLPSDRFSAERTGGSVSTLTIQRTQQEDSAVYLCASSPWTGALYNSPLHFGNGTRLTVT.

This clone was observed once. The V call is TRBV5-5, the J call TRBJ2-7; no firm D call. Trimming took off 0 bases at V and 2 bases at J, with 15 bases between the two ends. This CDR3 region has 16 residues. Looked up from germline, CDR1 is SGHKS and CDR2 is YYEKEE (reference sequence). The CDR3 loop reads CASSLVPGPSPYEQYF. The CDR3 DNA is TGTGCCAGCAGCTTGGTTCCTGGGCCAAGTCCCTACGAGCAGTACTTC.

The V and J genes are TRBV7-9 and TRBJ1-2, with unresolved D. Germline-derived CDR1 and CDR2 are SEHNR and FQNEAQ (reference sequence). Trimming shortened V by 3 bases and J by 5 bases, and 7 bases separated the two germline ends. The CDR3 length is 12 residues. CDR3: CASSFGGYGYTF. The CDR3 nucleotides read TGTGCCAGCAGCTTTGGCGGGTATGGCTACACCTTC. Together with reference TRBV7-9 and TRBJ1-2, the CDR3 gives the full variable domain: DTGVSQNPRHKITKRGQNVTFRCDPISEHNRLYWYRQTLGQGPEFLTYFQNEAQLEKSRLLSDRFSAERPKGSFSTLEIQRTEQGDSAMYLCASSFGGYGYTFGSGTRLTVV.

The V and J genes are TRBV28 and TRBJ1-1; 8 nucleotides line up with TRBD1. The CDR3 covers 15 residues. V dropped 7 bases and J dropped 1; count of bases not matched to a gene: 8. Germline V gene lookup returns CDR1 MDHEN and CDR2 SYDVKM. The CDR3 is CASTSGTGSNTEAFF. The DNA for the CDR3 is TGTGCCAGCACTTCCGGGACAGGCTCGAACACTGAAGCTTTCTTT.

The CDR3 nucleotides are TGTGCCAGCAGCGTAGTGGCAGCGGAGTTGGCTAGCGGGAGCCCCGAGGAGGAGACCCAGTACTTC. Its protein product is CASSVVAAELASGSPEEETQYF. The rearrangement joins TRBV9 to TRBJ2-5, with TRBD2 matching 10 bases. V dropped 0 bases and J dropped 5; count of bases not matched to a gene: 25. The CDR3 runs to 22 residues. Germline CDR1 and CDR2: SGDLS and YYNGEE.

The J gene is TRBJ1-1, the V gene TRBV11-1; TRBD1 aligns across 7 bases. This CDR3 spans 15 amino acids. Trimming cost V 5 bases and J 1 base; bases outside gene matches: 7. CDR1 and CDR2 (germline): SGHAT, FQDESV (reference sequence). The CDR3 DNA sequence: TGTGCCAGCAGCCCACAGACAGGGAGGAACACTGAAGCTTTCTTT. It specifies CASSPQTGRNTEAFF.

The V call is TRBV5-1, the J call TRBJ2-1; D is unresolved. Per the germline V gene, CDR1 is SGHRS and CDR2 is YFSETQ. The CDR3 has 12 amino acids. Trimming left V 0 bases short and J 7 bases short, with 5 bases between. The CDR3 sequence is CASSLGANEQFF. DNA of the CDR3: TGCGCCAGCAGCTTGGGCGCGAATGAGCAGTTCTTC.

The rearrangement uses TRBV4-2 and TRBJ2-7; 8 bases agree with TRBD2. The CDR3 contains 16 residues. The V gene's germline CDR1 is LGHNA and CDR2 YNFKEQ. V shed 0 bases and J 4 bases; nucleotides not matched to a gene: 8. CDR3: CASSQEPAGGPYEQYF. CDR3 in DNA: TGTGCCAGCAGCCAAGAACCGGCGGGGGGACCGTACGAGCAGTACTTC.

The V call is TRBV2, the J call TRBJ1-5, with D perhaps TRBD1 (6 bases). The CDR3 covers 15 residues. Germline loops: CDR1 SNHLY, CDR2 FYNNEI. V was shortened by 8 bases and J by 0 bases, with 14 bases between the two germline ends. The CDR3 loop reads CASGGGPHSNQPQHF. DNA for the CDR3: TGTGCCAGCGGGGGGGGGCCCCATAGCAATCAGCCCCAGCATTTT.

This chain joins TRBV4-3 and TRBJ2-5, with 8 bases fitting TRBD2. The CDR3 has 15 amino acids. Germline V gene sequence: CDR1 LGHNA, CDR2 YSLEER. V lost 2 bases, J lost 1 base, and 3 bases stayed unmatched. Here the CDR3 DNA reads TGCGCCAGCAGCCAATCCGGGGGGGCCCAAGAGACCCAGTACTTC. Translated: CASSQSGGAQETQYF.